This T cell receptor (beta chain) was captured in a study of cytomegalovirus exposure and HLA in healthy donors. Study information: Drawn from HLA-typed donors, about 82 million unique TCRs were held in an early data release.

The V gene's germline CDR1 is MNHEY and CDR2 SVGAGI. V gave up 5 bases and J gave up 0 bases; unmatched junction bases: 7. The CDR3 spans 15 residues. Concerning this clone: Antigen: not known.

13 Jbeta primers and 60 Vbeta primers were used for the PCR. Libraries were prepared by immunoSEQ multiplex PCR; TCRdb keeps only in-frame clonotypes and omits some of them. The table shows 150,000 to 200,000 clones, with over 65% occurring only once. General study points: Clonal expansion was found to be greater in HLA-associated TCR beta chains than in equally common others in a later analysis.

Sequences were obtained from PBMCs. V usage is TRBV6-5 and J usage is TRBJ2-7, with TRBD1 matching over 7 bases. This sequence originates from a man between 35 and 55 years old in good health and CMV-seropositive. The CDR3 is CASSKLRDSSYEQYF. For the CDR3, the DNA is TGTGCCAGCAGTAAACTCCGGGACAGCTCCTACGAGCAGTACTTC.